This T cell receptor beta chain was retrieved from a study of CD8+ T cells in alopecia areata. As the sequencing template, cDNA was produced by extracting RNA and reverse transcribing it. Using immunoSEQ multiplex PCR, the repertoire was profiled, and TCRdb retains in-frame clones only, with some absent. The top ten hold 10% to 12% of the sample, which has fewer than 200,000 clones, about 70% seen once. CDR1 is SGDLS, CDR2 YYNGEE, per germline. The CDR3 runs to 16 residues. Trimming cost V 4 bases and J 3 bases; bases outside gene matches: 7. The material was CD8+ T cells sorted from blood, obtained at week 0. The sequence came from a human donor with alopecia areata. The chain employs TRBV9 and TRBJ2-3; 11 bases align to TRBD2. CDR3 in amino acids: CASSRDSGGATDTQYF. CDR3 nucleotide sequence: TGTGCCAGCAGCCGAGATAGCGGGGGGGCGACAGATACGCAGTATTTT.